Sequencing of this T cell receptor beta chain was carried out in a study of blood T cells in healthy people across ages. Study background: Template switching caught about one barcoded beta molecule for each two T cells. Study-level results: Among T cells, TCR beta diversity per million cells dropped roughly linearly as age rose.

The draw of peripheral blood yielded about 10 milliliters from each donor. Comment on this clonotype: What it binds is unknown.

The V end was cut by 7 bases, the J end by 2 bases, with 12 bases between. The CDR3 extends over 14 amino acids. CDR1 is MNHEY and CDR2 is SVGAGI in the germline V gene. A sample-barcoded 5' primer and a J-beta primer mix were used in a second PCR of roughly 7 to 11 cycles. Each CDR3 protein gets one entry after TCRdb re-called the 5' RACE reads with MiXCR. This table holds almost 300,000 distinct CDR3 sequences, 27% found once. This TCR was sampled from a woman aged 70-85 years in good health. The chain couples TRBV6-5 to TRBJ2-1; D is possibly TRBD1 (8 bases). The sequencing sample was made of blood. CDR3 nucleotides: TGTGCCAGCAAACAGGGGGGGGCCTACAATGAGCAGTTCTTC. Translation: CASKQGGAYNEQFF.